A few counts support the clone carrying this T cell receptor (beta chain). Its antigen is undetermined. This sample is drawn from a study of identical twins. Study-wide results and caveats: Beta out-of-frame sequences displayed a weaker excess of sharing between twins. Shared out-of-frame alpha sequences (those common to twins) showed excess low generation probability. In cord blood, abundant beta clonotypes had fewer insertions; memory showed no trend.

Via MiXCR, TCRdb re-called the 5' RACE reads, giving one row per CDR3 protein. The sample comprises 690,000 or so distinct CDR3 sequences, over 8.5% of which are singletons, and about 0.98% rests with the top ten. V shed 3 bases, J shed 0 bases, and the junction held 6 bases outside the gene matches. Germline values: CDR1 SGHAT, CDR2 FQNNGV. This CDR3 is 16 amino acids long. This sample was also put to use in a study of yellow fever vaccine responses in identical twins.

The sample taken for sequencing was PBMCs. The J gene is TRBJ2-5, the V gene TRBV11-2, with 8 bases matching TRBD2. The TCR sequence derives from a woman younger than 30 in good health. CDR3 DNA sequence: TGTGCCAGCAGCTTTCGGGTAGCGGGGAACCAAGAGACCCAGTACTTC. It codes for CASSFRVAGNQETQYF.